This TCR beta chain was sequenced for a study of T cells after yellow fever vaccination. TCRdb reprocessed the 5' RACE reads via MiXCR and lists one record per CDR3 protein. This sample has 300,000 to 400,000 distinct CDR3 sequences, with around 10% found just once. Ten or more counts support this clonotype. Its cognate antigen is unknown. General observations from the study: Clonotype sharing between CD4 and CD8 compartments was small.

Trimming removed 4 bases from V and 5 bases from J; junction bases left unmatched: 2. The germline CDR1 and CDR2 sequences are MGHRA and YSYEKL. This CDR3 contains 13 residues. The TCR originated in a man aged 18-30 years who received the YFV17D yellow fever vaccine. This rearrangement joins TRBV4-1 to TRBJ2-5, with 9 positions matching TRBD2. The sequences come from CD4+ T cells sorted from PBMCs, collected 45 days after the yellow fever booster vaccination. The CDR3 is CASSRTSVETQYF. In nucleotides, the CDR3 is TGCGCCAGCAGCCGGACTAGCGTCGAGACCCAGTACTTC.